The present T cell receptor beta chain was sequenced within a study of shared clonotypes between healthy human individuals. Everyone who donated was a Caucasian adult who lived in Nashville, Tennessee. The CDR3 totals 14 residues. V lost 3 bases to trimming and J lost 1 base, with 12 bases between them. Germline CDR1 and CDR2: SQVTM and ANQGSEA. TCRdb's table, derived via immunoSEQ multiplex PCR, lists solely in-frame clones and lacks some. The sample carries about 670,000 clones, about two thirds recorded once. The sequence was collected from a woman in her 30s in good health. The rearrangement uses TRBV29-1 and TRBJ1-1; D is possibly TRBD1 (6 bases). Sequenced sample: memory CD4+ T cells sorted from blood. Noted subset: CD45RA-negative fraction. CDR3 loop: CSVDSPDRNTEAFF. CDR3 DNA: TGCAGCGTTGATAGCCCGGACAGGAACACTGAAGCTTTCTTT.